One and the same sample provided the 28 T cell receptor beta chains below, sequenced in a study of beta chain features in type 1 diabetes. Investigators reverse transcribed all isolated RNA, so they sequenced expressed TCRB transcripts. Produced via immunoSEQ multiplex PCR; TCRdb's table is partial and in-frame only. Altogether over 150,000 clones are present, under 9.5% being singletons, with the ten largest covering 0.5%. Study results and limitations: TCRB CDR3s were moderately but significantly shorter in Type 1 diabetes patients in all four CD4+ subsets.

No antigen has been identified for these receptors. Sequences were obtained from central memory CD4+ T cells from blood. These receptors originate from a man younger than 35 with type 1 diabetes.

The chain is built from TRBV6-5 and TRBJ1-1; D call uncertain. The CDR3 contains 13 residues. Germline V CDR1 and CDR2: MNHEY, SVGAGI. V lost 5 bases and J lost 0, with 7 bases in between. This CDR3 reads CASSVKLNTEAFF. The CDR3 DNA is TGTGCCAGCAGTGTCAAATTGAACACTGAAGCTTTCTTT.

The chain has TRBV6-5 and TRBJ1-6; possible D gene TRBD1, 5 bases. The CDR3 spans 14 residues. Trimming cost V 2 bases and J 8 bases, with 10 bases left between them. Germline CDR1 reads MNHEY; CDR2 reads SVGAGI. The CDR3 DNA reads TGTGCCAGCAGTTACGCACAGGCCTATTCACCCCTCCACTTT. Residues: CASSYAQAYSPLHF.

This sequence joins TRBV29-1 and TRBJ2-7; 11 nucleotides agree with TRBD2. Trimming at V came to 0 bases and at J to 5 bases, leaving 6 bases not matched to a gene. The germline gives CDR1 SQVTM, CDR2 ANQGSEA. This CDR3 has 15 residues. The CDR3, as DNA: TGCAGCGTTGAAGATTTTACTAGCGGGAGTAACGAGCAGTACTTC. Its protein product is CSVEDFTSGSNEQYF.

This clone was observed a few times. The chain is built from TRBV28 and TRBJ1-3; the D gene is possibly TRBD1 (6 bases). Germline lookup yields CDR1 MDHEN and CDR2 SYDVKM. Trimming removed 7 bases from V and 0 bases from J, with 13 bases in between. This CDR3 is 15 amino acids long. CDR3 in amino acids: CASNTGIFSGNTIYF. Here the CDR3 DNA reads TGTGCCAGCAATACAGGGATTTTCTCTGGAAACACCATATATTTT.

The V call is TRBV28, the J call TRBJ2-3; 8 bases agree with TRBD2. Trimming removed 4 bases from V and 3 bases from J; junction bases left unmatched: 6. CDR1 MDHEN and CDR2 SYDVKM come from the germline V gene. This CDR3 spans 15 amino acids. The CDR3 is CASSYWGGRTDTQYF. CDR3 nucleotides: TGTGCCAGCAGTTACTGGGGCGGGAGGACAGATACGCAGTATTTT.

This chain uses TRBV28 with TRBJ2-7; TRBD1 aligns across 9 bases. The ends lost 4 bases at V and 2 bases at J; junction bases unmatched: 9. Germline CDR1 MDHEN, CDR2 SYDVKM. This CDR3 contains 16 residues. CDR3 bases: TGTGCCAGCAGTTCAGGGACAGGGAACCTAGCCTACGAGCAGTACTTC. This gives the protein CASSSGTGNLAYEQYF. Combining the CDR3 with reference TRBV28 and TRBJ2-7 gives the whole variable domain DVKVTQSSRYLVKRTGEKVFLECVQDMDHENMFWYRQDPGLGLRLIYFSYDVKMKEKGDIPEGYSVSREKKERFSLILESASTNQTSMYLCASSSGTGNLAYEQYFGPGTRLTVT.

The chain couples TRBV4-2 to TRBJ2-1, with TRBD2 identical over 7 bases. The CDR3 is 17 amino acids. V trimming: 0 bases; J trimming: 2 bases; junction bases outside the gene matches: 7. Germline assignment: CDR1 LGHNA and CDR2 YNFKEQ. CDR3 DNA: TGTGCCAGCAGCCAAGATTCCCTAGCGGCTCCCTACAATGAGCAGTTCTTC. Its protein is CASSQDSLAAPYNEQFF.

The gene calls are TRBV15 and TRBJ1-5, with D maybe TRBD1 (6 bases). With 0 bases removed from V and 0 bases from J, the gap between germline ends came to 9 bases. In germline, CDR1 is LNHNV, CDR2 YYDKDF (reference sequence). The CDR3 loop spans 16 amino acids. The CDR3 bases are TGTGCCACCAGCAGAGACGACAGGATTAGCAATCAGCCCCAGCATTTT. Its protein is CATSRDDRISNQPQHF.

CDR3 protein: CASSALTGYEQYF. CDR3 in DNA: TGTGCCAGCAGCGCGCTGACGGGCTACGAGCAGTACTTC. The J gene is TRBJ2-7, the V gene TRBV28; unclear D gene. This CDR3 has 13 amino acids. V lost 6 bases and J lost 3, with 12 bases in between. CDR1 MDHEN and CDR2 SYDVKM come from the germline V gene.

This clone was picked up a small number of times. The V and J genes are TRBV28 and TRBJ2-5; weak D call: TRBD2 (6 bases). Germline V gene lookup returns CDR1 MDHEN and CDR2 SYDVKM. The CDR3 runs 16 residues. Trimming took 4 bases from V and 3 from J, leaving 18 bases between them. CDR3: CASSSPRLGRKETQYF. The DNA of the CDR3 is TGTGCCAGCAGTTCCCCCCGACTAGGCAGAAAAGAGACCCAGTACTTC.

This clone appeared a few times. This rearrangement joins TRBV7-2 to TRBJ2-5, with a tentative D call TRBD2 (5 bases). The germline V gene encodes CDR1 SGHTA and CDR2 FQGNSA. V was clipped by 8 bases and J by 5 bases, with 12 bases between them. This CDR3 has 12 amino acids. The CDR3 protein is CASGPRGETQYF. In DNA form, the CDR3 reads TGTGCCAGCGGCCCCCGGGGTGAGACCCAGTACTTC.

J is TRBJ2-6 and V is TRBV7-8; D call uncertain. The V gene lost 5 bases and the J gene lost 6 bases, with 11 bases spanning the gap. The CDR3 extends over 14 amino acids. Germline CDR1 reads SGHVS; CDR2 reads FQNEAQ. In nucleotides, the CDR3 is TGTGCCAGCAGCCTTTCAGGAACGGCCAACGTCCTGACTTTC. Its protein product is CASSLSGTANVLTF.

This clone was seen a handful of times. One junction end does not reproduce the germline sequence, and a read error may be involved. This sequence joins TRBV29-1 and TRBJ1-2; 10 bases are a match to TRBD1. The CDR3 has 14 amino acids. CDR1 is SQVTM, CDR2 ANQGSEA, per germline. CDR3 amino acids: CSVEDWGTGDGYTF. The DNA for the CDR3 is TGCAGCGTAGAAGACTGGGGGACAGGGGATGGCTACACCTTC.

This clone was counted between two and nine times. The chain combines TRBV29-1 with TRBJ1-2, with TRBD1 matching 8 bases. The V gene end was trimmed by 0 bases and the J gene end by 7 bases; junction bases not matched to a gene: 4. Germline V gene sequence: CDR1 SQVTM, CDR2 ANQGSEA. This CDR3 spans 13 amino acids. The DNA for the CDR3 is TGCAGCGTTGAAGAACAGGGGGATCGTGGCTACACCTTC. This codes for CSVEEQGDRGYTF. The variable domain in full, completed from reference TRBV29-1 and TRBJ1-2, reads SAVISQKPSRDICQRGTSLTIQCQVDSQVTMMFWYRQQPGQSLTLIATANQGSEATYESGFVIDKFPISRPNLTFSTLTVSNMSPEDSSIYLCSVEEQGDRGYTFGSGTRLTVV.

This sequence joins TRBV14 and TRBJ1-1; no clear D. There are 12 residues in the CDR3. Germline V gives CDR1 SGHDN, CDR2 FVKESK. V was trimmed by 4 bases and J by 4 bases, leaving 7 bases between them. The DNA for the CDR3 is TGTGCCAGCAGCCTCTTCGGCACTGAAGCTTTCTTT. Its protein product is CASSLFGTEAFF.

This clone was detected a few times. V is TRBV5-1 and J is TRBJ2-5; TRBD1 aligns across 7 bases. V was pared by 5 bases and J by 4 bases, with 8 bases of the junction left unmatched. The CDR3 has 14 residues. Germline-derived CDR1 and CDR2 are SGHRS and YFSETQ. Here the CDR3 DNA reads TGCGCCAGCAGGTCAGGGGCAGGGGGAGAGACCCAGTACTTC. It translates to CASRSGAGGETQYF.

The sample holds a few counts of this clone. The J gene is TRBJ2-1, the V gene TRBV7-2, with a weak D call TRBD2 (7 bases). V shed 5 bases and J shed 9 bases, with 20 bases lying between them. Germline lookup yields CDR1 SGHTA and CDR2 FQGNSA. CDR3 length equals 15 residues. CDR3 residues: CASSPLVGGPTEQFF. The CDR3 DNA sequence: TGTGCCAGCAGCCCCCTGGTGGGGGGGCCCACTGAGCAGTTCTTC.

This clone was seen a handful of times. V gene TRBV25-1 combines with J gene TRBJ1-2, with D possibly being TRBD1 (6 bases). Between the trimmed V and J ends, which lost 3 bases and 4 bases, there was a span of 15 bases. This CDR3 spans 15 amino acids. Germline V CDR1 and CDR2: MGHDK, SYGVNS. CDR3: CASSDFWDTGYGYTF. The CDR3 DNA sequence: TGTGCCAGCAGTGATTTCTGGGACACCGGCTATGGCTACACCTTC.

This CDR3 reads CASSLDTSGAYEQYF. The DNA of the CDR3 is TGTGCCAGCAGCTTAGATACTAGCGGGGCCTACGAGCAGTACTTC. The chain couples TRBV7-9 to TRBJ2-7, with 10 positions matching TRBD2. This CDR3 region has 15 residues. Per the germline V gene, CDR1 is SEHNR and CDR2 is FQNEAQ (reference sequence). V gave up 1 base and J gave up 2 bases; unmatched junction bases: 2.

This clone was seen once. The chain is built from TRBV5-1 and TRBJ1-1, with TRBD1 identical over 7 bases. The CDR3 consists of 13 residues. CDR1 is SGHRS and CDR2 is YFSETQ in the germline V gene. V lost 3 bases to trimming and J lost 10 bases; unmatched junction nucleotides: 9. The CDR3 protein is CASSSGQGEVAFF. Written as DNA, the CDR3 is TGCGCCAGCAGCTCAGGGCAGGGGGAGGTAGCTTTCTTT.

This clone has a handful of counts. The chain has TRBV5-6 and TRBJ2-7; D perhaps matches TRBD2 (5 bases). The CDR3 is 15 amino acids. Trimming removed 1 base from V and 1 base from J, with 12 bases in between. Germline assignment: CDR1 SGHDT and CDR2 YYEEEE. CDR3 DNA: TGTGCCAGCAGCTTGTACGAGGGTGGGTCCTACGAGCAGTACTTC. Translating gives CASSLYEGGSYEQYF.

In its sample, this clone was seen a few times. The chain couples TRBV28 to TRBJ2-1; 11 nucleotides agree with TRBD1. Germline V gives CDR1 MDHEN, CDR2 SYDVKM. The CDR3 spans 14 residues. With V trimmed by 5 bases and J by 8 bases, 5 bases remained unmatched. In nucleotides, the CDR3 is TGTGCCAGCAGTCCGCTGGACAGGGGGCATGAGCAGTTCTTC. Encoded protein: CASSPLDRGHEQFF.

The gene calls are TRBV6-5 and TRBJ2-5; 9 bases map to TRBD1. Germline V gene data show CDR1 as MNHEY and CDR2 as SVGAGI. CDR3 length: 15 residues. V lost 4 bases, J lost 5 bases, and 8 bases stayed unmatched. The CDR3 DNA is TGTGCCAGCAGTTCAGGACAGGGGAATTGGGAGACCCAGTACTTC. It is translated as CASSSGQGNWETQYF.

This clone was detected only a few times. The V gene is TRBV7-6, the J gene TRBJ2-5, with TRBD2 identical over 14 bases. The V gene's germline CDR1 is SGHVS and CDR2 FNYEAQ. The CDR3 loop spans 18 amino acids. Unmatched junction bases numbered 10, after V lost 6 bases and J lost 1 base. In nucleotides, the CDR3 is TGTGCCAGCAGTCTCTCGACTAGCGGGGGGGTTACCCAAGAGACCCAGTACTTC. Amino acids: CASSLSTSGGVTQETQYF.

This clone has just a few counts. This chain connects TRBV11-2 to TRBJ2-7, with 10 bases that match TRBD2. Germline CDR1 is SGHAT and CDR2 is FQNNGV. After removal of 5 bases from V and 7 bases from J, the junction contained 5 bases not matched to a gene. This CDR3 contains 13 residues. CDR3 bases: TGTGCCAGCAGCACGGGACTAGCGAGGGAGCAGTACTTC. Residues: CASSTGLAREQYF.

This clone occurred a few times. The rearrangement links TRBV7-2 to TRBJ2-5; TRBD2 aligns across 9 bases. CDR1 and CDR2 from the germline V gene are SGHTA and FQGNSA. After removal of 0 bases from V and 2 bases from J, the junction contained 7 bases not matched to a gene. This CDR3 region has 17 residues. This CDR3 is CASSLAGGLAGQETQYF. The CDR3 DNA sequence: TGTGCCAGCAGCTTAGCGGGGGGGCTAGCGGGGCAAGAGACCCAGTACTTC.

This clone showed up just a few times. V gene TRBV5-1 combines with J gene TRBJ2-3; 9 nucleotides line up with TRBD1. The CDR3 runs 15 residues. Germline trimming cut 4 bases from V and 7 bases from J; bases unmatched to any gene: 10. Germline V lookup: CDR1 SGHRS, CDR2 YFSETQ. The CDR3 nucleotides read TGCGCCAGCAGCCCGCCGGGACAGGGACCGAATACGCAGTATTTT. It is translated as CASSPPGQGPNTQYF. The full variable domain, in which reference TRBV5-1 and TRBJ2-3 provide the parts outside the CDR3, is KAGVTQTPRYLIKTRGQQVTLSCSPISGHRSVSWYQQTPGQGLQFLFEYFSETQRNKGNFPGRFSGRQFSNSRSEMNVSTLELGDSALYLCASSPPGQGPNTQYFGPGTRLTVL.

This clone was seen a handful of times. This chain connects TRBV6-1 to TRBJ2-4; the match to TRBD1 covers 8 bases. V dropped 6 bases and J dropped 6; count of bases not matched to a gene: 7. Germline CDR1 is MNHNS and CDR2 is SASEGT. This CDR3 contains 14 residues. In nucleotides, the CDR3 is TGTGCCAGCAGAACAGGGGGGCAGGTAAACATTCAGTACTTC. The encoded protein is CASRTGGQVNIQYF.